Listed here are 8 T cell receptor delta chains from one sample, sequenced in a study of Vδ1+ human thymocytes. Study conclusions and caveats: In the thymus, TRG and TRD repertoires looked highly polyclonal with Gaussian CDR3 lengths.

RNA was extracted from the cells and then reverse transcribed. CDR3 amplicons came from multiplex PCR with pooled V-gene forward and constant-region reverse primers. TCRdb repeated clone calling on the multiplex PCR reads with CATT. The repertoire includes around 56,000 delta-chain clones, about 16% of them detected once, and about 0.4% sits in the top ten. Their cognate antigens are unknown. Input material: Vdelta1+ gamma-delta thymocytes from the thymus. Subset defined: FACS-sorted CD3+ TCRalphabeta- TCRVdelta1+ TCRVdelta2- thymocytes. These TCRs come from a girl under two years old who had congenital heart surgery.

In the case of this clone: A read error may account for a junction end that differs from germline. This same CDR3 is encoded by further DNA sequences in the sample. This chain connects TRDV1 to TRDJ1; 7 nucleotides match TRDD3. Germline CDR1 and CDR2: TSWWSYY and QGS. The CDR3 is 20 amino acids. CDR3 sequence: CALGENPRRIRLMNTDKLIF. CDR3 sequence (DNA): TGTGCTCTTGGGGAGAACCCTAGGAGGATACGCCTTATGAACACTGATAAACTCATCTTT.

This clone turned up a few times. The V call is TRDV1, the J call TRDJ1, with 7 bases that match TRDD3. The CDR3 sequence is 18 residues long. Unmatched junction bases numbered 14, after V lost 0 bases and J lost 4 bases. Germline V gene data show CDR1 as TSWWSYY and CDR2 as QGS. The CDR3 DNA sequence: TGTGCTCTTGGGGAACTTTCCGGGGGATGTGACAACAACGATAAACTCATCTTT. Residues: CALGELSGGCDNNDKLIF.

In its sample, this clone was seen a few times. A much larger clonotype is one base distant, so this may be a read error. This rearrangement joins TRDV2 to TRDJ1; D possibly corresponds to TRDD3 (6 bases). This CDR3 region has 16 residues. Germline lookup yields CDR1 GEAIGNYY and CDR2 EKD. CDR3 sequence: CACGTVWLGYTDKLIF. The CDR3 nucleotides are TGTGCCTGTGGCACCGTCTGGCTGGGGTACACCGATAAACTCATCTTT.

This chain uses TRDV1 with TRDJ1, with 7 nucleotides matching TRDD3. The germline CDR1 and CDR2 sequences are TSWWSYY and QGS. V was pared by 1 base and J by 0 bases, with 14 bases of the junction left unmatched. CDR3 size: 19 residues. The CDR3 DNA follows: TGTGCTCTTGGGGAACACGGGGCCTGGGGGCTCTGGTACACCGATAAACTCATCTTT. It yields the protein CALGEHGAWGLWYTDKLIF.

This rearrangement joins TRDV1 to TRDJ1; 7 bases align to TRDD3. The CDR3 is 17 amino acids. CDR1 and CDR2 from the germline V gene are TSWWSYY and QGS. V lost 5 bases to trimming and J lost 4 bases; unmatched junction nucleotides: 16. The CDR3 spells CALGIHPLGGDRDKLIF. CDR3 bases: TGTGCTCTTGGGATCCACCCCCTGGGGGGTGATCGCGATAAACTCATCTTT.

The chain recombines TRDV1 with TRDJ1; the match to TRDD3 covers 13 bases. The CDR3 consists of 22 residues. The V gene's germline CDR1 is TSWWSYY and CDR2 QGS. V was clipped by 1 base and J by 4 bases; unmatched bases: 21. In DNA, the CDR3 is TGTGCTCTTGGGGAACCCCTCCCTACTTTTGGGTACTGGGGGATACGGAACGATAAACTCATCTTT. The encoded protein is CALGEPLPTFGYWGIRNDKLIF.

The chain combines TRDV2 with TRDJ1; unclear D gene. Germline V gene lookup returns CDR1 GEAIGNYY and CDR2 EKD. V lost 0 bases and J 0 bases, leaving 28 bases between the germline ends. This CDR3 contains 21 residues. The CDR3 DNA reads TGTGCCTGTGACACCCCTGTTCCCGTTACCTGTCGGACACTGTACACCGATAAACTCATCTTT. Translation gives CACDTPVPVTCRTLYTDKLIF.

V gene TRDV1 combines with J gene TRDJ1; D might be TRDD3 (5 bases). The CDR3 is 18 residues long. V dropped 0 bases and J dropped 0 bases, with 17 bases sitting between them. In germline, CDR1 is TSWWSYY, CDR2 QGS. The CDR3 DNA sequence: TGTGCTCTTGGGGAACTGGCGGTTGTACGGGGGTACACCGATAAACTCATCTTT. Translation: CALGELAVVRGYTDKLIF.